Listed below are T cell receptor beta chains from one sample, sequenced in a study of spatial heterogeneity in lung cancer. Each CDR3 protein is one row after TCRdb ran MiXCR on the 5' RACE reads. The repertoire holds roughly 13,000 distinct CDR3 sequences, with approximately 4% as singletons. Sequenced here: PBMCs, sampled at surgery. Source of these receptors: a male donor with early-stage non-small cell lung cancer. Each CDR3 is given with its conserved first and last residue. The D gene is left open where the match is weak. Part of the rows lack a size; the others show once, few, many or a class for expanded clones.

v_gene,abundance,j_gene,d_gene,CDR3aa,CDR3nt
TRBV11-2,many,TRBJ2-7,TRBD1,CASSPGQGDYEQYF,TGTGCCAGCAGCCCCGGACAGGGGGACTACGAGCAGTACTTC
TRBV7-3,many,TRBJ2-5,.,CASSLGGTAQETQYF,TGTGCCAGCAGCTTAGGGGGGACAGCCCAAGAGACCCAGTACTTC
TRBV7-2,many,TRBJ1-1,.,CASEGGYTEAFF,TGTGCCAGCGAGGGGGGGTACACTGAAGCTTTCTTT
TRBV7-9,medium-sized,TRBJ2-7,TRBD1,CASSLRDRDYEQYF,TGTGCCAGCAGCCTCCGGGACAGGGACTACGAGCAGTACTTC
TRBV4-3,few,TRBJ1-5,TRBD1,CASSQDGQGNQPQHF,TGCGCCAGCAGCCAAGATGGACAGGGCAATCAGCCCCAGCATTTT
TRBV4-3,many,TRBJ2-5,.,CASSQGVTGQETQYF,TGCGCCAGCAGCCAAGGTGTGACAGGTCAAGAGACCCAGTACTTC
TRBV5-1,many,TRBJ2-5,.,CASSSQSPQETQYF,TGCGCCAGCAGCTCTCAGAGTCCCCAAGAGACCCAGTACTTC
TRBV18,many,TRBJ2-3,.,CASSPQVASDTQYF,TGTGCCAGCTCACCCCAGGTCGCATCAGATACGCAGTATTTT
TRBV20-1,many,TRBJ2-5,.,CSARDPAKETQYF,TGCAGTGCTAGAGATCCGGCCAAAGAGACCCAGTACTTC
TRBV20-1,.,TRBJ2-1,TRBD2,CSASGSGRAYEQFF,TGCAGTGCTAGTGGTAGCGGGAGGGCCTATGAGCAGTTCTTC
TRBV6-2/TRBV6-3,.,TRBJ2-4,.,CASRAQGDKNIQYF,TGTGCCAGCAGAGCACAGGGTGATAAAAACATTCAGTACTTC
TRBV19,medium-sized,TRBJ2-3,TRBD1,CALQGTGGKDTQYF,TGTGCCCTCCAGGGGACAGGGGGCAAAGATACGCAGTATTTT
TRBV7-2,many,TRBJ2-3,.,CASSPQSGDTQYF,TGTGCCAGCAGCCCCCAAAGTGGAGATACGCAGTATTTT
TRBV7-9,few,TRBJ2-7,TRBD1,CASSTWTGYEQYF,TGTGCCAGCAGCACTTGGACAGGCTACGAGCAGTACTTC
TRBV7-2,.,TRBJ1-1,TRBD1,CASTPTGRSTEAFF,TGTGCCAGCACCCCGACAGGGAGGAGTACTGAAGCTTTCTTT
TRBV24-1,many,TRBJ2-2,.,CATSPDRWNTGELFF,TGTGCCACCAGCCCTGACAGGTGGAACACCGGGGAGCTGTTTTTT
TRBV20-1,many,TRBJ2-3,.,CSAPQADFTDTQYF,TGCAGTGCCCCCCAGGCGGATTTCACAGATACGCAGTATTTT
TRBV30,many,TRBJ2-2,TRBD2,CAEGTRPPGELFF,TGTGCAGAAGGGACTAGGCCCCCCGGGGAGCTGTTTTTT
TRBV7-9,few,TRBJ2-3,TRBD2,CASSSFTSGSTDTQYF,TGTGCCAGCAGCTCCTTTACTAGCGGGAGTACAGATACGCAGTATTTT
TRBV5-5,many,TRBJ2-2,.,CASTGRGGTRNTGELFF,TGTGCCAGCACCGGCCGAGGTGGAACAAGGAACACCGGGGAGCTGTTTTTT
TRBV7-8,many,TRBJ1-5,.,CASSGRGGRNQPQHF,TGTGCCAGCAGCGGACGGGGGGGCCGCAATCAGCCCCAGCATTTT
TRBV28,many,TRBJ1-6,TRBD1,CASRTYRGRVSPLHF,TGTGCCAGCAGGACCTACAGGGGCCGGGTTTCACCCCTCCACTTT
TRBV5-1,many,TRBJ2-1,TRBD1,CASSLWTGRQGTHNEQFF,TGCGCCAGCAGCTTGTGGACGGGCAGACAGGGAACCCACAATGAGCAGTTCTTC